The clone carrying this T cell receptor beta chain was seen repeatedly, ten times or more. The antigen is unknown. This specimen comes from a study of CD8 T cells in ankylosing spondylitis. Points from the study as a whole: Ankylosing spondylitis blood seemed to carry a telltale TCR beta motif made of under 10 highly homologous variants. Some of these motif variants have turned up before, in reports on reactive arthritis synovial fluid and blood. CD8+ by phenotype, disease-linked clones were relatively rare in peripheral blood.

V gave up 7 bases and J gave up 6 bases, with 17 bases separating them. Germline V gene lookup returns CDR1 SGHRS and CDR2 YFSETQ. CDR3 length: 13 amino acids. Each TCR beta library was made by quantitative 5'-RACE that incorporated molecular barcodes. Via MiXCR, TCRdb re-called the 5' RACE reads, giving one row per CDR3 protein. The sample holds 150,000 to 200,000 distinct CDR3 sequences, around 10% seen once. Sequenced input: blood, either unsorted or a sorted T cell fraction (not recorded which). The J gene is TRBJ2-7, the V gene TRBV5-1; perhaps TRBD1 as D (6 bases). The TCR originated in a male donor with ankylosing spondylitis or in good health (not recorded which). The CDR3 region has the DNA TGCGCCAGCTACGAGGGGGATCGTTCCGAGCAGTACTTC. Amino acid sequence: CASYEGDRSEQYF.